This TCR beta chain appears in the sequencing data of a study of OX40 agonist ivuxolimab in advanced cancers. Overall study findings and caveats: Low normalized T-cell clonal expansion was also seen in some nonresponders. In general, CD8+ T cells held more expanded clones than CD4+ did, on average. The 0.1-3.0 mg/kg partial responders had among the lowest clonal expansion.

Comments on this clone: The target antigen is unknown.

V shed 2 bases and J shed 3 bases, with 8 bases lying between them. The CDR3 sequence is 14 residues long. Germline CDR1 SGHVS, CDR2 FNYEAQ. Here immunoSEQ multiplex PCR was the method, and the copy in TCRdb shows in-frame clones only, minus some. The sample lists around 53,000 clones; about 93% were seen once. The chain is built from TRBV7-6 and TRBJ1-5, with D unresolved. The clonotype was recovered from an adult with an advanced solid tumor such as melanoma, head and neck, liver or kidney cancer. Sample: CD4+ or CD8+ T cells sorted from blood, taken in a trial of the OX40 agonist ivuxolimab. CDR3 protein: CASSLPGPNQPQHF. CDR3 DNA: TGTGCCAGCAGCTTACCGGGTCCCAATCAGCCCCAGCATTTT.